This TCR beta chain was recovered during a study of beta chain features in type 1 diabetes. Whole-study context: Summed over all samples, the examined sorted cells came to 107,917,701.

TCRB transcripts that were expressed got sequenced, as all of the isolated RNA had been reverse transcribed. Generated by immunoSEQ multiplex PCR, the TCRdb table keeps only in-frame clones and is missing some. The profile shows 150,000 to 180,000 clones, under 13% of them singletons. CD45RO/CCR7/CD25/CD127/CD95/CD27 separated CD4+ naive, central memory, regulatory and stem cell-like memory cells by sorting. Study-wide results and caveats: Type 1 diabetes patients showed fewer insertions and more deletions at VDJ junctions. Significant though moderate, a shortening of TCRB CDR3s appeared in all four CD4+ subsets of Type 1 diabetes patients. Researchers reported that naive, central memory and Treg TCRB repertoires appeared more similar in patients than in healthy donors.

The ends were cut back, 4 bases at V and 7 bases at J, with 17 bases in the middle. The length of the CDR3 is 14 residues. In germline, CDR1 is SGDLS, CDR2 YYNGEE. This clone appeared a few times. Its antigen is unidentified. The TCR sequence derives from a man in his thirties or forties with type 1 diabetes. The chain couples TRBV9 to TRBJ1-1; D unresolved. Specimen: central memory CD4+ T cells from blood. Here the CDR3 DNA reads TGTGCCAGCAGCCGAGGGAGTAGTGGTAATGAAGCTTTCTTT. It encodes CASSRGSSGNEAFF.